Below are 24 T cell receptor beta chains sequenced from a single sample in a study of identical twins. TCRdb recomputed calls from the 5' RACE reads with MiXCR, one row per CDR3 protein. The sample gives roughly 1,500,000 distinct CDR3 sequences, around a third of which show up once; under 0.35% is in the top ten. The sample taken for sequencing was cord blood. These receptors originate from a newborn girl in good health.

The chain joins TRBV24-1 to TRBJ2-3; TRBD1 or TRBD2 may be the D gene (5 bases each). The length of the CDR3 is 13 residues. Per the germline V gene, CDR1 is KGHDR and CDR2 is SFDVKD. V lost 4 bases, J lost 6 bases, and 10 bases lay in between. CDR3 loop: CATSDVWGDTQYF. The CDR3 DNA follows: TGTGCCACCAGTGACGTCTGGGGGGATACGCAGTATTTT.

This clonotype came up a few times. The genes are TRBV4-1 and TRBJ2-7; D is possibly TRBD2 (5 bases). This CDR3 comprises 15 residues. Trimming removed 3 bases at V and 2 bases at J, with 14 bases between. Germline CDR1 and CDR2: MGHRA and YSYEKL. Here the CDR3 DNA reads TGCGCCAGCAGCCAGCTACATCTAGCCGCCTACGAGCAGTACTTC. Amino acids: CASSQLHLAAYEQYF.

The genes are TRBV20-1 and TRBJ2-3; tentatively, D is TRBD2 (5 bases). This CDR3 region has 14 residues. The germline gives CDR1 DFQATT, CDR2 SNEGSKA (reference sequence). Trimming took off 0 bases at V and 2 bases at J, with 9 bases between the two ends. In DNA form, the CDR3 reads TGCAGTGCTAGAGATGGGCGGGCCACAGATACGCAGTATTTT. This translates into CSARDGRATDTQYF.

The chain couples TRBV12-3 or TRBV12-4 to TRBJ2-5; 8 nucleotides agree with TRBD1. The J segment lost 11 bases and the V segment lost 4 bases, leaving 18 bases of the junction unmatched. This CDR3 is built from 16 residues. CDR3 sequence reads: CASSSYPGQAFNEQYF. Here the CDR3 DNA reads TGTGCCAGCAGTTCCTACCCGGGACAGGCCTTCAATGAGCAGTACTTC.

The chain couples TRBV28 to TRBJ1-2; 8 positions agree with TRBD1. V lost 1 base to trimming and J lost 4 bases; unmatched junction nucleotides: 11. The germline gives CDR1 MDHEN, CDR2 SYDVKM. CDR3 length: 17 residues. This chain's CDR3 is CASSLSPGGVLGYGYTF. The CDR3 DNA is TGTGCCAGCAGTTTATCTCCAGGGGGCGTCCTTGGCTATGGCTACACCTTC.

This clonotype was recorded a few times. The chain combines TRBV25-1 with TRBJ2-1, with 13 bases aligning to TRBD2. The CDR3 is 17 amino acids. Germline CDR1 MGHDK, CDR2 SYGVNS. After removal of 4 bases from V and 2 bases from J, the junction contained 5 bases not matched to a gene. In DNA, the CDR3 is TGTGCCAGCAGTGCCCGACTAGCGGGAGGAGCCTACAATGAGCAGTTCTTC. Protein product: CASSARLAGGAYNEQFF.

CDR3 amino acids: CASRAGTSGIAQYF. The CDR3 DNA is TGTGCCAGCAGGGCCGGGACTAGCGGGATCGCGCAGTATTTT. V usage is TRBV2 and J usage is TRBJ2-3, with 13 bases matching TRBD2. CDR3 length equals 14 residues. CDR1 and CDR2 (germline): SNHLY, FYNNEI. J gave up 10 bases and V 6 bases, and 7 bases lay outside the gene matches.

The table lists this clonotype with a few counts. The rearrangement links TRBV30 to TRBJ1-1; D remains ambiguous. Germline V lookup: CDR1 GTSNPN, CDR2 SVGIG (reference sequence). The CDR3 runs to 15 residues. The V end was cut by 0 bases, the J end by 1 base, with 12 bases between. The CDR3 is CAWSVSTTSNTEAFF. CDR3 in DNA: TGTGCCTGGAGTGTATCAACCACCTCGAACACTGAAGCTTTCTTT.

The rearrangement links TRBV20-1 to TRBJ2-1, with a possible D match to TRBD1 (6 bases). The CDR3 is 16 residues long. The germline gives CDR1 DFQATT, CDR2 SNEGSKA (reference sequence). Trimming pared 2 bases from V and 1 base from J, leaving 15 bases between. CDR3 nucleotides: TGCAGTGCTAGAAGATTCCGCAGGGGTTCCTACAATGAGCAGTTCTTC. Translating gives CSARRFRRGSYNEQFF.

In its sample, this clonotype was seen a few times. V gene TRBV7-2 combines with J gene TRBJ2-3; no clear D gene. Germline CDR1 and CDR2: SGHTA and FQGNSA. The V end lost 1 base, the J end lost 6 bases, and 14 bases lay between the germline ends. This CDR3 contains 15 residues. DNA of the CDR3: TGTGCCAGCAGCTTAGGGCGGTGGCAAGGGGATACGCAGTATTTT. Protein: CASSLGRWQGDTQYF.

This clonotype occurred a few times. This rearrangement joins TRBV6-1 to TRBJ1-5; D is ambiguous. In germline, CDR1 is MNHNS, CDR2 SASEGT. The V end was cut by 2 bases, the J end by 4 bases, with 15 bases between. The CDR3 contains 16 residues. CDR3 protein: CASSELGSSLNQPQHF. In DNA, the CDR3 is TGTGCCAGCAGTGAATTGGGGAGCTCCCTTAATCAGCCCCAGCATTTT.

With respect to this clonotype: A much bigger clone sits one base away, suggesting this may be a read error. The genes are TRBV27 and TRBJ1-2, with a weak D call TRBD1 (6 bases). The CDR3 consists of 13 residues. Per germline, CDR1 MNHEY and CDR2 SMNVEV (reference sequence). Trimming took 2 bases from V and 6 from J, leaving 10 bases between them. CDR3 region: CASSLGGPDGYTF. CDR3 bases: TGTGCCAGCAGTTTAGGGGGGCCCGATGGCTACACCTTC.

The rearrangement links TRBV2 to TRBJ1-2, with D possibly being TRBD1 (5 bases). Between the trimmed V and J ends, which lost 7 bases and 4 bases, there was a span of 13 bases. CDR1 and CDR2 (germline): SNHLY, FYNNEI. The CDR3 totals 13 residues. The CDR3 coding sequence is TGTGCCAGCACCCGGGACCTCCTCTATGGCTACACCTTC. Amino acid sequence: CASTRDLLYGYTF. Using reference TRBV2 and TRBJ1-2 for the parts outside the CDR3, the full variable domain is EPEVTQTPSHQVTQMGQEVILRCVPISNHLYFYWYRQILGQKVEFLVSFYNNEISEKSEIFDDQFSVERPDGSNFTLKIRSTKLEDSAMYFCASTRDLLYGYTFGSGTRLTVV.

The chain recombines TRBV10-3 with TRBJ2-4, with no clear D. With the DNA end fitting TRBJ2-7 better, the J assignment may be wrong. Germline V gene data show CDR1 as ENHRY and CDR2 as SYGVKD. The CDR3 loop spans 16 amino acids. CDR3 residues: CAISTFTGARSYEQYF. In DNA form, the CDR3 reads TGTGCCATCAGTACGTTCACCGGAGCTCGCAGTTACGAGCAGTACTTC.

The rearrangement joins TRBV9 to TRBJ2-1; D is possibly TRBD2 (5 bases). Per the germline V gene, CDR1 is SGDLS and CDR2 is YYNGEE. The V and J ends lost 4 bases and 8 bases respectively, with 22 bases between them. This CDR3 has 16 residues. The CDR3 region is CASSLIGLSLPDEQFF. CDR3 coding DNA: TGTGCCAGCAGCCTGATTGGACTCTCCCTCCCAGATGAGCAGTTCTTC.

V and J are TRBV20-1 and TRBJ1-4; D gene uncertain. Germline V gene sequence: CDR1 DFQATT, CDR2 SNEGSKA (reference sequence). With 0 bases removed from V and 0 bases from J, the gap between germline ends came to 8 bases. The CDR3 loop spans 15 amino acids. The DNA for the CDR3 is TGCAGTGCTAGAGATCGCGCAACAACTAATGAAAAACTGTTTTTT. Protein sequence: CSARDRATTNEKLFF.

In this sample, this clonotype turned up once. The gene calls are TRBV4-1 and TRBJ2-5; D may be TRBD2 (6 bases). Germline V gives CDR1 MGHRA, CDR2 YSYEKL. Trimming stripped 3 bases from V and 4 bases from J, with 15 bases between. The CDR3 loop spans 15 amino acids. This CDR3 reads CASSQIGLSGETQYF. In DNA form, the CDR3 reads TGCGCCAGCAGCCAGATAGGACTATCGGGAGAGACCCAGTACTTC.

V gene TRBV20-1 combines with J gene TRBJ1-1; no clear D gene. Trimming removed 1 base at V and 10 bases at J, with 13 bases between. Germline CDR1 DFQATT, CDR2 SNEGSKA (reference sequence). The CDR3 extends over 12 amino acids. CDR3 amino acids: CSARVLDHGAFF. In DNA, the CDR3 is TGCAGTGCTAGAGTTCTCGACCATGGAGCTTTCTTT.

The chain links TRBV20-1 to TRBJ2-1; TRBD2 agrees at 8 bases. This CDR3 is built from 13 residues. Trimming removed 8 bases from V and 3 bases from J; junction bases left unmatched: 6. The germline V gene encodes CDR1 DFQATT and CDR2 SNEGSKA (reference sequence). The CDR3 spells CSLAGSYYNEQFF. The CDR3 DNA reads as TGCAGTTTAGCGGGAAGCTACTACAATGAGCAGTTCTTC.

About this clonotype: A much larger clone sits a single nucleotide away, making a read error possible. The chain uses TRBV6-4 and TRBJ2-5; 7 nucleotides match TRBD2. V lost 3 bases to trimming and J lost 11 bases; unmatched junction nucleotides: 18. The CDR3 covers 16 residues. Germline loops: CDR1 MRHNA, CDR2 SNTAGT. The CDR3 region has the DNA TGTGCCAGCAGTGAAGAGGAGGGGCGGGAGTTCAATGAGCAGTACTTC. Its translation is CASSEEEGREFNEQYF.

This clonotype has more than one count but fewer than ten. The rearrangement uses TRBV19 and TRBJ1-5; D gene unclear. Trimming cost V 7 bases and J 4 bases, with 8 bases left between them. Germline CDR1 is LNHDA and CDR2 is SQIVND (reference sequence). This CDR3 region has 12 residues. The CDR3 bases are TGTGCCAGTAATGTGGGTAATCAGCCCCAGCATTTT. Translation: CASNVGNQPQHF. Full variable domain (outside the CDR3, taken from reference TRBV19 and TRBJ1-5): DGGITQSPKYLFRKEGQNVTLSCEQNLNHDAMYWYRQDPGQGLRLIYYSQIVNDFQKGDIAEGYSVSREKKESFPLTVTSAQKNPTAFYLCASNVGNQPQHFGDGTRLSIL.

This chain links TRBV6-2 or TRBV6-3 with TRBJ1-1, with D possibly being TRBD1 (5 bases). Trimming took 5 bases from V and 5 from J, leaving 12 bases between them. The CDR3 loop spans 13 amino acids. Germline CDR1 reads MNHEY; CDR2 reads SVGEGT. The CDR3 loop is CASSTSSGTEAFF. CDR3 DNA sequence: TGTGCCAGCAGTACCTCCTCAGGGACTGAAGCTTTCTTT.

This clonotype was observed a few times. This chain joins TRBV3-1 and TRBJ2-3; 7 positions match TRBD1. J gave up 3 bases and V 0 bases, and 6 bases lay outside the gene matches. Germline V gene data show CDR1 as LGHDT and CDR2 as YNNKEL (reference sequence). This CDR3 region has 16 residues. CDR3 residues: CASSQDPTGETDTQYF. DNA for the CDR3: TGTGCCAGCAGCCAAGATCCCACAGGGGAAACAGATACGCAGTATTTT.

CDR3 region: CASSLGGRAPYEQYF. CDR3 nucleotide sequence: TGCGCCAGCAGCTTAGGCGGGAGGGCCCCATACGAGCAGTACTTC. V is TRBV5-1 and J is TRBJ2-7, with 9 nucleotides matching TRBD2. The J segment lost 4 bases and the V segment lost 2 bases, leaving 7 bases of the junction unmatched. The CDR3 consists of 15 residues. Germline loops: CDR1 SGHRS, CDR2 YFSETQ.